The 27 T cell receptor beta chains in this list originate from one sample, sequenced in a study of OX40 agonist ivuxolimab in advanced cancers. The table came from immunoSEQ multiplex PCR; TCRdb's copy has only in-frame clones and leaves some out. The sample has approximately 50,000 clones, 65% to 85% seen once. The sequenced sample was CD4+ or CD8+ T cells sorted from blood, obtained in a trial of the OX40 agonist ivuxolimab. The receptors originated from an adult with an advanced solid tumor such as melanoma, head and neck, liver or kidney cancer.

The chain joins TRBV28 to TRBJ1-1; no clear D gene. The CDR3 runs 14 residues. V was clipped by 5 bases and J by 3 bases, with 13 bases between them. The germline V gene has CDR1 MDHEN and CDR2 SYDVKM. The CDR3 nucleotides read TGTGCCAGCAGTCCACGAGGGCTATACACTGAAGCTTTCTTT. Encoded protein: CASSPRGLYTEAFF.

The CDR3 region has the DNA TGCGCCAGCAGCTACAGTTACACAGATACGCAGTATTTT. Protein product: CASSYSYTDTQYF. This rearrangement joins TRBV5-1 to TRBJ2-3; D is undetermined. The CDR3 covers 13 residues. Germline V gives CDR1 SGHRS, CDR2 YFSETQ. Trimming removed 3 bases from V and 2 bases from J, with 7 bases in between.

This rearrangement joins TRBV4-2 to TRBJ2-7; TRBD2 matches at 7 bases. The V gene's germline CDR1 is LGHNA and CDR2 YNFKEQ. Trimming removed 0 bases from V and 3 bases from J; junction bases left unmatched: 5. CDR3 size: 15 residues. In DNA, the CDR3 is TGTGCCAGCAGCCAAGATGGGGGGGGAAACTACGAGCAGTACTTC. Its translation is CASSQDGGGNYEQYF.

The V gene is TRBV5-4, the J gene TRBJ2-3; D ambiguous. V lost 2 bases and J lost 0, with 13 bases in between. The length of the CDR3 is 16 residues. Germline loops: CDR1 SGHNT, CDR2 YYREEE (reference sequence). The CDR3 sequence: CASSFRVSTSTDTQYF. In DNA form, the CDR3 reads TGTGCCAGCAGCTTTCGGGTTTCCACTAGCACAGATACGCAGTATTTT.

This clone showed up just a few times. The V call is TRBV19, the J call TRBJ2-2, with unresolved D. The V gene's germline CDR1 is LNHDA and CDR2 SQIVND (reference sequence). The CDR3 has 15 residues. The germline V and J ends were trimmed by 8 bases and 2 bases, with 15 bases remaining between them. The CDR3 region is CASVYGVSNTGELFF. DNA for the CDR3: TGTGCCAGTGTGTACGGAGTGTCCAACACCGGGGAGCTGTTTTTT.

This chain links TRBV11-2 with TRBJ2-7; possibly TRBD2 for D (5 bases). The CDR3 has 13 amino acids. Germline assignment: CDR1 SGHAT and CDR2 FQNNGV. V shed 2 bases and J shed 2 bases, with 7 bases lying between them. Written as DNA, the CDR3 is TGTGCCAGCAGCTTAAGCGGTCCCTACGAGCAGTACTTC. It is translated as CASSLSGPYEQYF.

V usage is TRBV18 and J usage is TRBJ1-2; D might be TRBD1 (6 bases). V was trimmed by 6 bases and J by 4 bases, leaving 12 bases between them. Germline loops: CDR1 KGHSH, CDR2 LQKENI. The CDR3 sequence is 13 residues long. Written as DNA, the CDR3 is TGTGCCAGCTCCCGGGACACCGTCTATGGCTACACCTTC. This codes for CASSRDTVYGYTF. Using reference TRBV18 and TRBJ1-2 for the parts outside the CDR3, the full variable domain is NAGVMQNPRHLVRRRGQEARLRCSPMKGHSHVYWYRQLPEEGLKFMVYLQKENIIDESGMPKERFSAEFPKEGPSILRIQQVVRGDSAAYFCASSRDTVYGYTFGSGTRLTVV.

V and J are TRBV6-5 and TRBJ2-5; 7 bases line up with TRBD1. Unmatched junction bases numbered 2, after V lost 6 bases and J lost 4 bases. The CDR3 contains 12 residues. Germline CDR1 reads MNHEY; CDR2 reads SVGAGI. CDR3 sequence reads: CASSRQGETQYF. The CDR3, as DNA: TGTGCCAGCAGCCGACAGGGAGAGACCCAGTACTTC.

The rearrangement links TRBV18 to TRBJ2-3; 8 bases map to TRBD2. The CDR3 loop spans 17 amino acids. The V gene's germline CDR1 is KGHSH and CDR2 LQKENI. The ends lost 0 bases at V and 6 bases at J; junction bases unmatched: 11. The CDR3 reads CASSPPGSGILRDTQYF. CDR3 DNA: TGTGCCAGCTCACCACCGGGTAGCGGGATACTTAGGGATACGCAGTATTTT.

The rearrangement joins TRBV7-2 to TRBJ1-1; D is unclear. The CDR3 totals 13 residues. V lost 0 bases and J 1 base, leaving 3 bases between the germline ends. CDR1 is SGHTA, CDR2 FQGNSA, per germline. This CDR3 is CASSLAENTEAFF. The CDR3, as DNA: TGTGCCAGCAGCTTAGCAGAGAACACTGAAGCTTTCTTT.

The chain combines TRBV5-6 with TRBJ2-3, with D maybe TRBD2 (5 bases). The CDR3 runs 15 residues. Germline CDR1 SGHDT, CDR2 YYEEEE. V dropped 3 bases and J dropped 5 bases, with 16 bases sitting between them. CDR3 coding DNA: TGTGCCAGCAGCTCGATGAGTAGCGAAGGAGATACGCAGTATTTT. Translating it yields CASSSMSSEGDTQYF.

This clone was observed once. In DNA form, the CDR3 reads TGTGCCAGCAGGATTCCCTCAGCCTACGAGCAGTACTTC. It encodes CASRIPSAYEQYF. The V gene is TRBV6-1, the J gene TRBJ2-7; D not resolved. Germline V CDR1 and CDR2: MNHNS, SASEGT. The CDR3 is made up of 13 amino acids. V lost 6 bases to trimming and J lost 2 bases, with 11 bases between them.

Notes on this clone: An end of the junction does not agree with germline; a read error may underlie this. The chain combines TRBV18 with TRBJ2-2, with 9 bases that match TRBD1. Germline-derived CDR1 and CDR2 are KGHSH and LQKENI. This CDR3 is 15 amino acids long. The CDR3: CASSPQGADTGELFF. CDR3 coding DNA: TGTGCCAGCTCGCCACAGGGGGCCGACACCGGGGAGCTGTTTTTT.

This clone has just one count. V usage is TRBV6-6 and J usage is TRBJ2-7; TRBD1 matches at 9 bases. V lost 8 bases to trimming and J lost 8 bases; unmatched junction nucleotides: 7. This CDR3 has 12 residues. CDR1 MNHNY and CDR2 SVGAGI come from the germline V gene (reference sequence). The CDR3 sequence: CASGTGSIKQYF. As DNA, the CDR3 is TGTGCCAGCGGGACAGGGTCCATCAAGCAGTACTTC.

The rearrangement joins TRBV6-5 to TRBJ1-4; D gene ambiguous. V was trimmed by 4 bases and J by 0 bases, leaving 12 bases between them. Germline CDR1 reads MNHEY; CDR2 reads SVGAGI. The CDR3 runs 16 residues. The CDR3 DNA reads TGTGCCAGCAGTTTAAGGTCCGGGGCAACTAATGAAAAACTGTTTTTT. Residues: CASSLRSGATNEKLFF.

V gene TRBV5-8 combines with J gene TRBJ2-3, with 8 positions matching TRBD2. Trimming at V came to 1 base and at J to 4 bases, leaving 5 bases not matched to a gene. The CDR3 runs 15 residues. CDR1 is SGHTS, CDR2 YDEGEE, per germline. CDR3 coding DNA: TGTGCCAGCAGCTTGCGGGAGGGAATCGCAGATACGCAGTATTTT. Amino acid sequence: CASSLREGIADTQYF.

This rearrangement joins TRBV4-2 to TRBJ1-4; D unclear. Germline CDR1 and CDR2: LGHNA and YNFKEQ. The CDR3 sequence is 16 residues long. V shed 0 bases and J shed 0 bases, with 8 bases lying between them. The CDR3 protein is CASSQDPGSTNEKLFF. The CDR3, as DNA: TGTGCCAGCAGCCAAGACCCCGGGTCAACTAATGAAAAACTGTTTTTT.

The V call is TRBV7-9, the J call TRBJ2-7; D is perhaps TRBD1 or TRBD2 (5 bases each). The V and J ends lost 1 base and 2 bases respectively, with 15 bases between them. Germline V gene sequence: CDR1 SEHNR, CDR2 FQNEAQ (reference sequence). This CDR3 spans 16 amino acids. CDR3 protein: CASSLDRWDQPYEQYF. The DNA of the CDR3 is TGTGCCAGCAGCTTAGATAGGTGGGACCAACCCTACGAGCAGTACTTC.

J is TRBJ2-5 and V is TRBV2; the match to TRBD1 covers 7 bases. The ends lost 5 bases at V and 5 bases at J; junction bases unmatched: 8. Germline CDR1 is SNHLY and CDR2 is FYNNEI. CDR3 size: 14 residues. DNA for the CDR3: TGTGCCAGCAGTTTCCCAGGGGGTTGGGAGACCCAGTACTTC. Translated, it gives CASSFPGGWETQYF.

CDR3 loop: CASSRGTRRETQYF. In nucleotides, the CDR3 is TGTGCCAGCAGCCGGGGGACTCGGCGAGAGACCCAGTACTTC. V is TRBV11-1 and J is TRBJ2-5; the D gene is possibly TRBD2 (6 bases). V was trimmed by 5 bases and J by 4 bases, leaving 14 bases between them. Germline lookup yields CDR1 SGHAT and CDR2 FQDESV (reference sequence). The CDR3 is 14 residues long.

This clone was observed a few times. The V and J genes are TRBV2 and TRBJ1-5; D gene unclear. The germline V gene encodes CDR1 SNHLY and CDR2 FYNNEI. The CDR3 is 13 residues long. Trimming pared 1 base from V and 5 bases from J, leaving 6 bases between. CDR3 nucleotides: TGTGCCAGCAGTGAAGGACGGTATCAGCCCCAGCATTTT. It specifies CASSEGRYQPQHF.

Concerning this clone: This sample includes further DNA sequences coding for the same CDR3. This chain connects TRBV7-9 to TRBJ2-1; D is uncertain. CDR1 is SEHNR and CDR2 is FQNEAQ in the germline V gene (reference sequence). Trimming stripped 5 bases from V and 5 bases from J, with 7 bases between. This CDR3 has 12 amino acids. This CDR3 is CASSLGDNEQFF. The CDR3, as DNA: TGTGCCAGCAGCCTAGGAGACAATGAGCAGTTCTTC.

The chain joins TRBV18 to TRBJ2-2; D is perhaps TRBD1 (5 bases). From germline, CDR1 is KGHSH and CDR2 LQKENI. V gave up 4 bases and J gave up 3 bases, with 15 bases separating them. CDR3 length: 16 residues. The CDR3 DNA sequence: TGTGCCAGCTCACAACCCACAGGTGTCGACACCGGGGAGCTGTTTTTT. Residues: CASSQPTGVDTGELFF.

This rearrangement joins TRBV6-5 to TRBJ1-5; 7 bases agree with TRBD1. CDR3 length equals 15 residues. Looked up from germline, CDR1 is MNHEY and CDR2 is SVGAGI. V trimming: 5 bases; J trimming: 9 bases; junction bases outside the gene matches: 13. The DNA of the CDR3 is TGTGCCAGCAGTCCGGATGACAGGGTCGGTGGGCCCCAGCATTTT. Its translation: CASSPDDRVGGPQHF.

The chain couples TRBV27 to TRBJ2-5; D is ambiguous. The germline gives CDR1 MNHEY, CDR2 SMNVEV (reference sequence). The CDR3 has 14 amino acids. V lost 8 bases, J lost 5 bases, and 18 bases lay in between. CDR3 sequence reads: CASRVSSLGETQYF. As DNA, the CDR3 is TGTGCCAGCCGGGTCAGTTCGCTGGGGGAGACCCAGTACTTC.

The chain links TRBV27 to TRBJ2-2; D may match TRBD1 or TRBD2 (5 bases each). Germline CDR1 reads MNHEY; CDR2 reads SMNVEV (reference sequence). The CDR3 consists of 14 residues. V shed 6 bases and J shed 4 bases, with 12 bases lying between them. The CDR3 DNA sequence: TGTGCCAGCAGGGGCAGGGCGGGCACCGGGGAGCTGTTTTTT. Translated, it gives CASRGRAGTGELFF.

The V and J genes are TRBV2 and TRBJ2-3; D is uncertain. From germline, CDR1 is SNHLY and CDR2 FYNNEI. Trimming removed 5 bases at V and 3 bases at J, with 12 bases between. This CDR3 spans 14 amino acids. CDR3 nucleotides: TGTGCCAGCAGTCCCCGCTTGGGAACAGATACGCAGTATTTT. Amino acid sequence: CASSPRLGTDTQYF.